The clone carrying this T cell receptor beta chain was detected once. V gave up 0 bases and J gave up 1 base; unmatched junction bases: 9. CDR1 is MGHRA, CDR2 YSYEKL, per germline. The CDR3 is 17 amino acids. The sample comes from a study of blood T cell repertoires in COVID-19. Study background: PBMCs, B-cell-depleted T cells, or T cells provided the cDNA or gDNA that made up the material.

Methods used by the authors: Researchers report that nucleated cell counts were estimated from reference gene primer amplification. The data were produced by immunoSEQ multiplex PCR, yet TCRdb's version contains in-frame clones alone and is incomplete. V, J and clone size are those of that table, while D and trimming were read from the DNA. Of about 280,000 clones detected, 89% appear once; the ten largest clones hold roughly 2.1%. The TCR comes from a man aged 50-60 years with acute or convalescent COVID-19. The chain links TRBV4-1 to TRBJ2-7; 7 nucleotides align to TRBD1. The sequencing input was peripheral blood. The CDR3 sequence: CASSQDTGATVSYEQYF. CDR3 in DNA: TGCGCCAGCAGCCAAGACACAGGGGCGACTGTTTCCTACGAGCAGTACTTC.